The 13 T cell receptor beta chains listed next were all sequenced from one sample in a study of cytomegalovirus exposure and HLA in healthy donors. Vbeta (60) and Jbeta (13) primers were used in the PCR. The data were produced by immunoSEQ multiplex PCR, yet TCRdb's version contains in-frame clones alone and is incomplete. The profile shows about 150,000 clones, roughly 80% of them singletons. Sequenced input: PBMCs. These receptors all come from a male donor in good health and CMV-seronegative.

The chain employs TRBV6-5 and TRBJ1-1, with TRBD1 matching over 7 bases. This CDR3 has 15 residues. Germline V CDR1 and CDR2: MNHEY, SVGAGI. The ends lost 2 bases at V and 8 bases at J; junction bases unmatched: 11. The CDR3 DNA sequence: TGTGCCAGCAGTTACCGGGGGTTAGGGGGCCGGGAAGCTTTCTTT. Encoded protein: CASSYRGLGGREAFF.

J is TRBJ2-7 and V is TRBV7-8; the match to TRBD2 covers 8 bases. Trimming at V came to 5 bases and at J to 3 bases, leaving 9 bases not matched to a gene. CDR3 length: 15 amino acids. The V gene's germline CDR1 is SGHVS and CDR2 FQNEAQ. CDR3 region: CASSLRSGSHYEQYF. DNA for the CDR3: TGTGCCAGCAGCCTGAGAAGCGGGAGCCACTACGAGCAGTACTTC.

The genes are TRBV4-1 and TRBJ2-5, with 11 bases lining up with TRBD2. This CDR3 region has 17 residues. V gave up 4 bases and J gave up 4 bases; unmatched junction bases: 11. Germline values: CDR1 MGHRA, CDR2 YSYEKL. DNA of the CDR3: TGCGCCAGCAGCCCTACTAGCGGGGGCCGGCAGGGAGAGACCCAGTACTTC. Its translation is CASSPTSGGRQGETQYF.

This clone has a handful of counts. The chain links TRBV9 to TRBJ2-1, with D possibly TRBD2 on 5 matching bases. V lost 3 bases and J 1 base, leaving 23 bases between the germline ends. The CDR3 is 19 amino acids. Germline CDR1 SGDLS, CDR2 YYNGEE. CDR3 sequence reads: CASSALSLHPGKSYNEQFF. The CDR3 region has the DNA TGTGCCAGCAGCGCCCTCTCCCTCCACCCGGGAAAGTCCTACAATGAGCAGTTCTTC.

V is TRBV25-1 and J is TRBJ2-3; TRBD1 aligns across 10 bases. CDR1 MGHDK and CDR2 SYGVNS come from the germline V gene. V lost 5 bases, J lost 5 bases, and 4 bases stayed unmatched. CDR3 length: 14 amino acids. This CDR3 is CASSPGTGVDTQYF. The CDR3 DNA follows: TGTGCCAGCAGTCCCGGGACAGGGGTAGATACGCAGTATTTT.

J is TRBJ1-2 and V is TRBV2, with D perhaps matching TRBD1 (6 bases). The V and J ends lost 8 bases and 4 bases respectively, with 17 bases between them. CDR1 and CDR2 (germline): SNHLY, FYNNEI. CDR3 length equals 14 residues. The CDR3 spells CASSQGIGSYGYTF. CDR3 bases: TGTGCCAGCTCACAGGGCATCGGGTCCTATGGCTACACCTTC.

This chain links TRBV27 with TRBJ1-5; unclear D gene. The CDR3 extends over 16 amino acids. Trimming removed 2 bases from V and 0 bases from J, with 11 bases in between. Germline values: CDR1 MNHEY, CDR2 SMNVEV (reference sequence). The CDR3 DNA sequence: TGTGCCAGCAGTTTAATTGGACTCAATAGCAATCAGCCCCAGCATTTT. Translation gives CASSLIGLNSNQPQHF.

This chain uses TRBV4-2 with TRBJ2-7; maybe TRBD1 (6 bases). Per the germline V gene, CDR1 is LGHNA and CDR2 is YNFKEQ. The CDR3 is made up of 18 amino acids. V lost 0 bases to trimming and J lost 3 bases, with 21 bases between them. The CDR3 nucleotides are TGTGCCAGCAGCCAAGATATGTCTCGTCAGGGGCTGGGCTACGAGCAGTACTTC. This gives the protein CASSQDMSRQGLGYEQYF.

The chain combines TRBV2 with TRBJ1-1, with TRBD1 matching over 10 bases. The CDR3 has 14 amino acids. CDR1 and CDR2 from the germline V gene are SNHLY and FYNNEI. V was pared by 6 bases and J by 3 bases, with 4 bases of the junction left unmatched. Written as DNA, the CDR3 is TGTGCCAGCAGGGGGACAGGGGCGGACACTGAAGCTTTCTTT. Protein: CASRGTGADTEAFF.

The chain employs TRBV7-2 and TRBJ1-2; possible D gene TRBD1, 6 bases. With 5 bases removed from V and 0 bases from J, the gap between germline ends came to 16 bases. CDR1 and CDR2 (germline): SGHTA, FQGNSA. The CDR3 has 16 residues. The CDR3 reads CASSPTRTVANYGYTF. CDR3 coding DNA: TGTGCCAGCAGCCCGACGCGGACAGTAGCTAACTATGGCTACACCTTC.

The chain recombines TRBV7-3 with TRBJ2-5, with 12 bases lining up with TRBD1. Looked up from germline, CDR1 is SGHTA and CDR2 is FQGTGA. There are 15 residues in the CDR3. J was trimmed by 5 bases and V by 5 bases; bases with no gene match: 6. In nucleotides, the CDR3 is TGTGCCAGCAGCCCCGCCGGGACAGGGGGCGAGACCCAGTACTTC. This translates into CASSPAGTGGETQYF.

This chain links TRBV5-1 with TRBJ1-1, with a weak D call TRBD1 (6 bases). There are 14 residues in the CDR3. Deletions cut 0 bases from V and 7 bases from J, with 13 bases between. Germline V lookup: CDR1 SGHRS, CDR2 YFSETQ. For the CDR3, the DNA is TGCGCCAGCAGCTTGGAGGGGGTTACAAATGAAGCTTTCTTT. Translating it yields CASSLEGVTNEAFF.

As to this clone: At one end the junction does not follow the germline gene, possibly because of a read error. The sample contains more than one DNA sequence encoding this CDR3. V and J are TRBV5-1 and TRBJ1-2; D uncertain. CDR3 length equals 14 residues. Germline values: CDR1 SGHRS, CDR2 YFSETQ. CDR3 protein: CASSLTISDYGYTF. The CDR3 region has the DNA TGCGCCAGTAGCTTGACTATATCGGATTATGGCTACACCTTC.